The present entry profiles one T cell receptor beta chain with its context. The V and J ends lost 6 bases and 3 bases respectively, with 15 bases between them. Germline assignment: CDR1 SGHNT and CDR2 YENEEA. The CDR3 loop spans 15 amino acids. These data belong to a study of T cell responses to AZD1222 COVID-19 vaccine. Here immunoSEQ multiplex PCR was the method, and the copy in TCRdb shows in-frame clones only, minus some. The sample has about 200,000 clones, approximately 90% seen once. The sample in question was peripheral blood, obtained 28 days after the second AZD1222 dose. The J gene is TRBJ2-1, the V gene TRBV11-3, with D perhaps matching TRBD2 (6 bases). This clonotype originated in an adult who received the AZD1222 COVID-19 vaccine. CDR3 sequence (DNA): TGTGCCAGCAGGGGGGACTCCTCCTTCTACAATGAGCAGTTCTTC. This sequence encodes CASRGDSSFYNEQFF. The variable domain in full, completed from reference TRBV11-3 and TRBJ2-1, reads EAGVVQSPRYKIIEKKQPVAFWCNPISGHNTLYWYLQNLGQGPELLIRYENEEAVDDSQLPKDRFSAERLKGVDSTLKIQPAELGDSAVYLCASRGDSSFYNEQFFGPGTRLTVL.